The subject of this entry is one T cell receptor beta chain. The antigen is not known. This CDR3 region has 15 residues. The ends were cut back, 7 bases at V and 4 bases at J, with 17 bases in the middle. Using RNA template, CDR3s of TCR alpha and beta were amplified with iRepertoire arm-PCR. Input was roughly 100-450 ng of tissue mRNA or PBMC total RNA. Each CDR3 protein gets one entry after TCRdb re-called the multiplex PCR reads with MiXCR. There are roughly 190,000 distinct CDR3 sequences in the sample; approximately 30% occur only once, and 20% lies in the top ten. The sample originates from a study of glioma-infiltrating T cells. Study-wide results and caveats: Non-neoplastic patients had below-expected tissue-blood divergence, while all gliomas exceeded expectation. Only very few CDR3 sequences appeared in both tissue and blood.

This TCR came from a human donor with low-grade glioma or glioblastoma, undergoing nonglioma brain surgery, or in good health (not recorded which). V gene TRBV12-3 or TRBV12-4 combines with J gene TRBJ1-3; the D gene is possibly TRBD1 (5 bases). Sequenced sample: glioma tissue, nonneoplastic brain tissue, or PBMCs (not recorded which). The CDR3 loop is CASTSGGGSGNTIYF. The CDR3 bases are TGTGCCAGCACCTCGGGGGGAGGGTCCGGAAACACCATATATTTT.